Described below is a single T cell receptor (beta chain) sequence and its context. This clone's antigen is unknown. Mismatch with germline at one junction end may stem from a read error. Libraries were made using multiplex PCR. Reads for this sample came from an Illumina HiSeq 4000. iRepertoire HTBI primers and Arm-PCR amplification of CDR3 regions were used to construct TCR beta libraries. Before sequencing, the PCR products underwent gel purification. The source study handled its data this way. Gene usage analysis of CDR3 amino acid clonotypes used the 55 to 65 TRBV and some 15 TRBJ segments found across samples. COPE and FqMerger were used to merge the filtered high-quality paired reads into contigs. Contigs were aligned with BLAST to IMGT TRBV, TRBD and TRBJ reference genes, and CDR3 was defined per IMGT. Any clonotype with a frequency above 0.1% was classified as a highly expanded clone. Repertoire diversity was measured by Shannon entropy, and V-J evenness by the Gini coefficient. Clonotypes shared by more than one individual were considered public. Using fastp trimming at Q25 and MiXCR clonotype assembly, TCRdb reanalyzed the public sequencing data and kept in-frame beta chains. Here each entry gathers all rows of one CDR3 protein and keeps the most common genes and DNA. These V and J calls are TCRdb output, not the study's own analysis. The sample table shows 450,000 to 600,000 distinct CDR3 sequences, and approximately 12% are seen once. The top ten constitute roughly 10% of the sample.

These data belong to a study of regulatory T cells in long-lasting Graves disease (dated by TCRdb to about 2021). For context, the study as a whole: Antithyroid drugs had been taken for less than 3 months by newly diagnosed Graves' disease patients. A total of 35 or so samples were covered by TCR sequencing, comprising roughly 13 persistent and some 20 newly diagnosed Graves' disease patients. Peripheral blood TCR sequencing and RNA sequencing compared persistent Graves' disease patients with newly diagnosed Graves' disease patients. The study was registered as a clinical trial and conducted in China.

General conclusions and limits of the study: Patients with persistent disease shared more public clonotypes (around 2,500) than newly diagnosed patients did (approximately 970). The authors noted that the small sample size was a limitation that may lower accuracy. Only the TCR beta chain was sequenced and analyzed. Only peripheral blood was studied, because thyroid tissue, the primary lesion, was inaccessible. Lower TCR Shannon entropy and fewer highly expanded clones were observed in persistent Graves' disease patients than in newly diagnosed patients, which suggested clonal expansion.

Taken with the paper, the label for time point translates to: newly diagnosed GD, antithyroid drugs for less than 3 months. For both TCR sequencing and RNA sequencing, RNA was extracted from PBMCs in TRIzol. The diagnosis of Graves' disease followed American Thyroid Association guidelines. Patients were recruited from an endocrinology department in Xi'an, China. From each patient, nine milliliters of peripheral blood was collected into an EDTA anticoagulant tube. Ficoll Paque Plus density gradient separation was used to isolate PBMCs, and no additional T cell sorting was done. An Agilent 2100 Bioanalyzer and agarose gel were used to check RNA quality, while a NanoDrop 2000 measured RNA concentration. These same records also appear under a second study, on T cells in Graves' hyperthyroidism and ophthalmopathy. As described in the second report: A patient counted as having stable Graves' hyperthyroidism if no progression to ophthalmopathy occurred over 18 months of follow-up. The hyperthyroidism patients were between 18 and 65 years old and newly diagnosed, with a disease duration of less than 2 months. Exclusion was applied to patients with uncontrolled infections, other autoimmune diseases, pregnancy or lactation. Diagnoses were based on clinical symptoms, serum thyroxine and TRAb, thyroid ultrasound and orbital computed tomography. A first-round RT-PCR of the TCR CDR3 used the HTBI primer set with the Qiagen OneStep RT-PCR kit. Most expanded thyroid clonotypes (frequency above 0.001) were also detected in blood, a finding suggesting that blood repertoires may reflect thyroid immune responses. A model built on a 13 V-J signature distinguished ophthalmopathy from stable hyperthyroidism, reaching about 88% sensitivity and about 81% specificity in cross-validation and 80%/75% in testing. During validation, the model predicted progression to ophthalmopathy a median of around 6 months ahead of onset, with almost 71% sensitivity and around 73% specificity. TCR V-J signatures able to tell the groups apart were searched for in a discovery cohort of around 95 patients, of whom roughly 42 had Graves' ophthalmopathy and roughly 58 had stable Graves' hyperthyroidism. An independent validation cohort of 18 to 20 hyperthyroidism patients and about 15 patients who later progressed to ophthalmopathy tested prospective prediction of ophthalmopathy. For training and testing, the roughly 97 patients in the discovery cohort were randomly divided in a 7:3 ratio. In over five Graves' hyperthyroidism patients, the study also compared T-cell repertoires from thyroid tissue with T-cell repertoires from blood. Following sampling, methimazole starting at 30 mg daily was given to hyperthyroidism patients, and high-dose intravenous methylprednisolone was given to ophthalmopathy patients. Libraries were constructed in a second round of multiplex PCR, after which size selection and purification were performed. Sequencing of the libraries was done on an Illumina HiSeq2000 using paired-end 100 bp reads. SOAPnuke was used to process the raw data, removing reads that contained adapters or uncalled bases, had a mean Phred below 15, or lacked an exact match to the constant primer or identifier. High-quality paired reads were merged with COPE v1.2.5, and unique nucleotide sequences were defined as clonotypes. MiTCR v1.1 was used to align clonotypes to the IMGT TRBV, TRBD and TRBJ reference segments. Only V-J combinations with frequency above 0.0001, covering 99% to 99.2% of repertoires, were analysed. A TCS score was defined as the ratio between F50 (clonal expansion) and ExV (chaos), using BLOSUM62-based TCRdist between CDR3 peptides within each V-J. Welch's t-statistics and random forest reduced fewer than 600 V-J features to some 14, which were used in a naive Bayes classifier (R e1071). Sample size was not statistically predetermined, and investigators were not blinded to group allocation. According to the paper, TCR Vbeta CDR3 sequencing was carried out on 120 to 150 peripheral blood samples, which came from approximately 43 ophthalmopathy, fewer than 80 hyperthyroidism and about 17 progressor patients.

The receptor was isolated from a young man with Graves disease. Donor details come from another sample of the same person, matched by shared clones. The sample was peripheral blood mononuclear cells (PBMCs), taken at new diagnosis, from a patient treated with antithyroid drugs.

The nucleotides are TGTGCCAGCAGCCACATGGCGGCGGGTGACTACGAGCAGTGCTTC. Its amino acids are CASSHMAAGDYEQCF. The chain is encoded by TRBV2 joined to TRBJ2-7; the D region possibly corresponds to TRBD2 (5 bases align). CDR1 SNHLY and CDR2 FYNNEI were looked up in the germline V gene. From its cysteine to its phenylalanine, the CDR3 spans 15 amino acids. Only the CDR3 region is kept as DNA, spanning 45 bases read in frame from base 1.